The entry below gives a single T cell receptor beta chain sequence along with its context. The antigen is undetermined. Treatment reported: some 20 received Ad26.COV2.S at low or high dose, single or two shots; 5 received placebo; per-sample allocation not given. All samples were drawn on day 63, counting from the first vaccine or placebo injection. Boston supplied an adult donor aged 18-55 years. This specimen belongs to a study of Ad26.COV2.S vaccination and SARS-CoV-2 variants. Study overall: Dosing was one shot or two shots 56 days apart.

Study-level results: Comparable non-spike TCR breadth was observed in vaccine and placebo recipients.

TCRdb keeps only in-frame clones here, not all; method: immunoSEQ multiplex PCR. The sample shows around 250,000 clones, around 85% of them seen only once. CDR1 and CDR2 from the germline V gene are SGHVS and FQNEAQ. The CDR3 contains 13 residues. V shed 5 bases, J shed 8 bases, and the junction held 3 bases outside the gene matches. The V call is TRBV7-8, the J call TRBJ2-2, with 9 nucleotides matching TRBD2. The material sequenced was peripheral blood, taken in a trial of Ad26.COV2.S vaccine versus placebo. The TCR was taken from a person between 18 and 65 years old who received the Ad26.COV2.S COVID-19 vaccine or a placebo. Written as DNA, the CDR3 is TGTGCCAGCAGCGATAGCGGGAGAGGGGAGCTGTTTTTT. Encoded protein: CASSDSGRGELFF.